What follows is one T cell receptor (beta chain) and its context. The data stem from a study of cytomegalovirus exposure and HLA in healthy donors. CDR1 SGHRS and CDR2 YFSETQ come from the germline V gene. V shed 4 bases, J shed 0 bases, and the junction held 9 bases outside the gene matches. The CDR3 is made up of 17 amino acids. Sequenced by immunoSEQ multiplex PCR; TCRdb stores in-frame clones only, minus some. The sample shows roughly 270,000 clones, around 87% of them seen only once. The chain joins TRBV5-1 to TRBJ1-3, with 8 bases fitting TRBD1. The receptor was isolated from a young woman in good health and CMV-seronegative. Sample: PBMCs. CDR3 in amino acids: CASSDRTGSLSGNTIYF. Written as DNA, the CDR3 is TGCGCCAGCAGCGATCGGACAGGGAGCCTCTCTGGAAACACCATATATTTT.